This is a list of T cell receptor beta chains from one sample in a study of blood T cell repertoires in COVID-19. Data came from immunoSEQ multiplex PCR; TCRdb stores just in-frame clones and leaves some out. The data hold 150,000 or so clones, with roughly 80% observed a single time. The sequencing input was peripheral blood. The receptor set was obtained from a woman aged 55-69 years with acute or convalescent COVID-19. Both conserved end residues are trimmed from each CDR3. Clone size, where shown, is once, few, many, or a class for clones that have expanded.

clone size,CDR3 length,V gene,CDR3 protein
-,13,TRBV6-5,ASSYSRFSGNTIY
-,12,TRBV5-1,ASSLPLSYNEQF
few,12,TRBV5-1,ASSLRASGMGYT
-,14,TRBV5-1,ASSLEGGHSYNEQF
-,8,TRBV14,GREGSPLH
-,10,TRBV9,ASSVGADTQY
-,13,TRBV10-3,AISDLGAGADTQY
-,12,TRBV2,AGKGDLSTDTQY
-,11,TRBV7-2,ASSLQIYYEQY
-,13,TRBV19,ASSASTGTVTEAF
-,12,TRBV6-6,AISSGGSTDTQY
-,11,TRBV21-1,ASSKVTRETQY
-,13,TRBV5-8,ASSLETGGYNEQF
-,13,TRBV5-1,ASSLASGLGYEQY
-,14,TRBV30,AWRRPRSSYNSPLH
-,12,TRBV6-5,ASILGSTNEKLF
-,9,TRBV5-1,ASQGPGELF
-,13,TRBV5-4,ASSLGGQGDAEAF
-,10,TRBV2,ASKRSDSPLH
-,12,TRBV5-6,ASSLGQGTGELF
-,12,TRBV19,ASTSQGLISEAF
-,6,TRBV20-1,SASAYT
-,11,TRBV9,ASSARTGVVQY
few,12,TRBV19,ASSQTGKSGGYT
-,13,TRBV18,ASSLSDSSNSPLH
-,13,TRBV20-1,SASDPGQGGLGYT
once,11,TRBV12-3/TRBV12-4,ASSLTFTDTQY
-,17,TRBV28,ASNTAGLAGAANTGELF
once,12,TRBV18,ASSPPPGGETQY
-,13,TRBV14,ASSQVFQGNSPLH
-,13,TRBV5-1,ASSLAPGGGQPQH
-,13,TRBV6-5,ASNAGALSYNEQF
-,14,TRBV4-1,ASSHYQQGVRNIQY
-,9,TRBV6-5,ASRRQETQY
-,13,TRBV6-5,ASRPLRLGGETQY
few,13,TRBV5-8,ASSLDLAGSYGYT
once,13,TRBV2,ASSEIVSPLYEQY
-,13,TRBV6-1,ASSDTAHSNQPQH
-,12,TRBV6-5,ASSYTGTAAVST
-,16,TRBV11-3,ASSRHRGWGPDNSPLH
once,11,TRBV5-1,ASSPRTGAEAF
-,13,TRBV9,ASSVGQGGGSPLH
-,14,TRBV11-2,ASSLDVLAGTGELF